The source of this TCR beta chain is a study of blood T cell repertoires in COVID-19. Study information: Spain, Italy and the United States supplied samples that represented acute and convalescent COVID-19. Sources were T cells, B-cell-depleted T cells, or PBMCs; the material itself was cDNA or gDNA.

TCRdb's table, derived via immunoSEQ multiplex PCR, lists solely in-frame clones and lacks some. The sample yields 240,000 or so clones, approximately 90% seen once. V shed 7 bases and J shed 4 bases, with 13 bases lying between them. The germline V gene encodes CDR1 LNHNV and CDR2 YYDKDF (reference sequence). The CDR3 is made up of 13 amino acids. The source material was peripheral blood. This TCR was recovered from a woman between 35 and 50 years old who had recovered from COVID-19. The chain links TRBV15 to TRBJ1-1; D remains unclear. This CDR3 reads CATKWRRSTEAFF. DNA of the CDR3: TGTGCCACCAAATGGAGGAGGAGCACTGAAGCTTTCTTT.